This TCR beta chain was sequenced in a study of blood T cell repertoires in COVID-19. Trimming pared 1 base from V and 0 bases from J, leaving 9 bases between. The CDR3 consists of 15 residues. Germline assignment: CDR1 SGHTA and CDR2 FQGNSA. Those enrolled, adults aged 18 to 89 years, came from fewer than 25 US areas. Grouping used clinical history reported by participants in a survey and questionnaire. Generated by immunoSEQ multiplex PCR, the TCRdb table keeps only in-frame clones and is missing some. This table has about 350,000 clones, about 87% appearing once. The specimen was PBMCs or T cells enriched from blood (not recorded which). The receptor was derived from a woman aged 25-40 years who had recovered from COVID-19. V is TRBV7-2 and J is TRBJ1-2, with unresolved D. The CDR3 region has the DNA TGTGCCAGCAGCTTAGTATCGGCGGCTAACTATGGCTACACCTTC. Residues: CASSLVSAANYGYTF.